This record covers a single T cell receptor (beta chain). Its specificity is not known. The source of the sample is a study of T cell responses to AZD1222 COVID-19 vaccine. Regarding the study as a whole: It was only after the peak T cell response that any repertoires were sampled. Spike-specific TCR repertoires showed rising breadth and depth after two AZD1222 doses. Reportedly, nearly half the spike-specific TCRs target unmutated variant regions.

V lost 7 bases and J 0 bases, leaving 12 bases between the germline ends. The CDR3 has 14 amino acids. Germline V gene lookup returns CDR1 SNHLY and CDR2 FYNNEI. The assay was immunoSEQ multiplex PCR, and TCRdb's table has in-frame clones only and misses some. Of 90,000 to 150,000 clones in the sample, about 87% were seen once. The V gene is TRBV2, the J gene TRBJ1-1; D is undetermined. The sample in question was peripheral blood, obtained on day 0 of AZD1222 vaccination. This clonotype was sampled from an adult in good health. The CDR3 DNA is TGTGCCAGCAAGGGTGGTAAAATGAACACTGAAGCTTTCTTT. Translation: CASKGGKMNTEAFF.